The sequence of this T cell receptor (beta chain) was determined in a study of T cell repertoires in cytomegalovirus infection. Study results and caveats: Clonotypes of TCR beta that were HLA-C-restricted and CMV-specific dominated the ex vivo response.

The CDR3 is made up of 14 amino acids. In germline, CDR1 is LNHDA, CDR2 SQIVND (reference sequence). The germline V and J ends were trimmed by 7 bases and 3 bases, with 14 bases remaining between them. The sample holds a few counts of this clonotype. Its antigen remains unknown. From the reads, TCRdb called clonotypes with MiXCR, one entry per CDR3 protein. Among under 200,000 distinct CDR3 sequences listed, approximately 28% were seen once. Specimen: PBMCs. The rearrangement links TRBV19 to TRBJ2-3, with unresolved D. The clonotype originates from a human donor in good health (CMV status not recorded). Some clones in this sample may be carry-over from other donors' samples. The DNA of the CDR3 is TGTGCCAGTAAATCCCCAGGTGGTACAGATACGCAGTATTTT. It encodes CASKSPGGTDTQYF. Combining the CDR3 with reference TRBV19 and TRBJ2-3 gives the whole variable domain DGGITQSPKYLFRKEGQNVTLSCEQNLNHDAMYWYRQDPGQGLRLIYYSQIVNDFQKGDIAEGYSVSREKKESFPLTVTSAQKNPTAFYLCASKSPGGTDTQYFGPGTRLTVL.